A selection of T cell receptor beta chains follows, all from one sample in a study of beta chain features in type 1 diabetes. TCRdb keeps only in-frame clones here, not all; method: immunoSEQ multiplex PCR. The table lists around 44,000 clones, 50% of them singletons. The specimen was stem cell memory CD4+ T cells from blood. The receptors were sampled from a woman aged 30 to 39 in good health. Each CDR3 is given with its conserved first and last residue. D genes are given only for firm matches. A clone size is listed for some rows: how often the clone was seen (once, few, many), or a class if it is expanded.

J gene | V gene | clone size | D gene | CDR3 protein | CDR3 DNA
TRBJ2-7 | TRBV10-3 | . | TRBD2 | CAISEPGGASYEQYF | TGTGCCATCAGTGAACCGGGGGGGGCCTCTTACGAGCAGTACTTC
TRBJ2-1 | TRBV5-5 | few | TRBD2 | CASSAGTSGLRQFF | TGTGCCAGCAGCGCGGGGACTAGCGGTCTGAGGCAGTTCTTC
TRBJ2-1 | TRBV12-5 | . | TRBD1 | CASGLTGTGGFDEQFF | TGTGCTAGTGGTTTGACCGGGACAGGGGGCTTCGATGAGCAGTTCTTC
TRBJ2-7 | TRBV19 | . | TRBD1 | CASRITTGATYEQYF | TGTGCCAGTAGGATCACCACAGGGGCTACCTACGAGCAGTACTTC
TRBJ1-4 | TRBV13 | . | . | CASSGTGSNEKLFF | TGTGCCAGCAGCGGTACAGGGAGTAATGAAAAACTGTTTTTT
TRBJ2-7 | TRBV5-1 | few | . | CASSLTQGPLYEQYF | TGCGCCAGCAGCTTAACGCAGGGGCCTCTCTACGAGCAGTACTTC
TRBJ2-7 | TRBV7-2 | . | TRBD2 | CASSWEGTAYEQYF | TGTGCCAGCAGCTGGGAGGGTACGGCCTACGAGCAGTACTTC
TRBJ2-5 | TRBV10-3 | few | . | CAISVDSQQETQYF | TGTGCCATCAGTGTGGACAGTCAGCAAGAGACCCAGTACTTC
TRBJ1-1 | TRBV19 | . | . | CASTRGGVGTEAFF | TGTGCCAGTACTCGAGGGGGGGTTGGGACTGAAGCTTTCTTT
TRBJ2-5 | TRBV7-9 | . | TRBD2 | CASRPRLAGNQETQYF | TGTGCCAGCAGACCCAGACTAGCGGGGAACCAAGAGACCCAGTACTTC
TRBJ2-7 | TRBV18 | . | TRBD2 | CASSLYQTSGWDSSYEQYF | TGTGCCAGCTCACTATACCAGACTAGCGGTTGGGACAGCTCCTACGAGCAGTACTTC
TRBJ2-4 | TRBV7-2 | few | . | CASSLSPVENIQYF | TGTGCCAGCAGCTTATCTCCAGTCGAAAACATTCAGTACTTC
TRBJ2-3 | TRBV7-2 | . | . | CASSAQGTTDTQYF | TGTGCCAGCAGCGCCCAGGGGACCACAGATACGCAGTATTTT
TRBJ2-1 | TRBV11-3 | . | . | CASSSTQSSYNEQFF | TGTGCCAGCAGCTCTACACAGAGCTCCTACAATGAGCAGTTCTTC
TRBJ2-6 | TRBV7-8 | . | . | CASSSRGAAGANVLTF | TGTGCCAGCAGCTCCAGGGGGGCGGCTGGGGCCAACGTCCTGACTTTC
TRBJ2-1 | TRBV7-2 | . | TRBD2 | CASSSHYSGSGYNEQFF | TGTGCCAGCAGCTCTCACTATAGCGGGAGTGGCTACAATGAGCAGTTCTTC
TRBJ1-3 | TRBV7-9 | few | TRBD1 | CASSLARTGYGNTIYF | TGTGCCAGCAGCTTAGCGAGGACAGGGTATGGAAACACCATATATTTT
TRBJ2-7 | TRBV7-3 | . | . | CASSLEGSSYEQYF | TGTGCCAGCAGCTTAGAGGGCTCTTCCTACGAGCAGTACTTC
TRBJ2-1 | TRBV11-2 | . | TRBD2 | CASRGLAGSSYNEQFF | TGTGCCAGCAGAGGACTAGCGGGATCCTCCTACAATGAGCAGTTCTTC
TRBJ2-7 | TRBV5-1 | . | TRBD2 | CASSLARLAGGPYEQYF | TGCGCCAGCAGCTTGGCTCGACTAGCGGGAGGGCCTTACGAGCAGTACTTC
TRBJ2-2 | TRBV19 | . | TRBD1 | CASKRDRETGELFF | TGTGCCAGTAAGAGGGACAGAGAAACCGGGGAGCTGTTTTTT
TRBJ2-3 | TRBV28 | . | . | CASNEGEGPAHTQYF | TGTGCCAGCAACGAGGGGGAGGGCCCCGCGCATACGCAGTATTTT
TRBJ1-6 | TRBV28 | few | . | CASGTPGGGQFNSPLHF | TGTGCCAGCGGAACCCCGGGGGGGGGCCAGTTCAACTCACCCCTCCACTTT
TRBJ2-1 | TRBV7-2 | . | TRBD2 | CASSPPASGVLDEQFF | TGTGCCAGCAGCCCCCCCGCTAGCGGGGTTCTCGATGAGCAGTTCTTC
TRBJ2-1 | TRBV25-1 | few | TRBD2 | CASSDSGNEQFF | TGTGCCAGCAGTGACAGCGGGAACGAGCAGTTCTTC
TRBJ2-1 | TRBV4-2 | . | TRBD2 | CASSLAGSSGRNEQFF | TGTGCCAGCAGCTTAGCGGGGTCTAGCGGGAGAAATGAGCAGTTCTTC
TRBJ2-3 | TRBV7-3 | . | TRBD1 | CASSRDRGTDTQYF | TGTGCCAGCAGCCGCGACAGGGGGACAGATACGCAGTATTTT
TRBJ2-3 | TRBV5-1 | . | TRBD1 | CASSSADRGVLDTQYF | TGCGCCAGCAGCTCCGCTGACAGGGGGGTGTTGGATACGCAGTATTTT
TRBJ2-2 | TRBV11-1 | few | TRBD1 | CASSSQGAGAGELFF | TGTGCCAGCAGTTCACAGGGGGCAGGGGCCGGGGAGCTGTTTTTT
TRBJ2-5 | TRBV27 | . | . | CASSFIGTGSQETQYF | TGTGCCAGCAGTTTTATCGGAACCGGGTCCCAAGAGACCCAGTACTTC
TRBJ2-7 | TRBV29-1 | once | TRBD2 | CSVGSGRAYEQYF | TGCAGCGTTGGGAGCGGGAGGGCCTACGAGCAGTACTTC
TRBJ2-1 | TRBV9 | . | . | CASSGARGGLHNEQFF | TGTGCCAGCAGCGGCGCAAGGGGCGGTCTACACAATGAGCAGTTCTTC
TRBJ2-1 | TRBV7-3 | . | TRBD2 | CASSTGGTSGGERFF | TGTGCCAGCAGCACAGGAGGGACTAGCGGAGGGGAGCGGTTCTTC
TRBJ1-4 | TRBV7-9 | . | . | CASSFYRIGEKLFF | TGTGCCAGCAGCTTTTACAGAATAGGCGAAAAACTGTTTTTT
TRBJ1-5 | TRBV27 | . | TRBD1 | CASSGQGRGNQPQHF | TGTGCCAGCAGTGGACAGGGTAGAGGCAATCAGCCCCAGCATTTT
TRBJ1-4 | TRBV28 | . | TRBD1 | CASSPPDRGEKLFF | TGTGCCAGCAGTCCACCGGACAGGGGGGAAAAACTGTTTTTT
TRBJ2-7 | TRBV18 | few | TRBD1 | CASSPQGTGGYEQYF | TGTGCCAGCTCACCTCAGGGGACAGGGGGATACGAGCAGTACTTC
TRBJ2-3 | TRBV15 | . | TRBD2 | CATSRDLAALTDTQYF | TGTGCCACCAGCAGAGATCTAGCGGCCCTCACAGATACGCAGTATTTT
TRBJ2-1 | TRBV28 | . | . | CASSPRNEQFF | TGTGCCAGCAGCCCCAGGAATGAGCAGTTCTTC